These 25 T cell receptor beta chains were sequenced from one sample in a study of blood T cell repertoires in COVID-19. Profiling relied on immunoSEQ multiplex PCR, and the TCRdb table lists in-frame clones only, not all of them. The sample contains 48,000 or so clones, approximately 90% of which appear only once. The source material was peripheral blood. These receptors originate from an elderly woman with COVID-19, enrolled during active disease.

This clone was detected once. This chain joins TRBV2 and TRBJ1-1; TRBD1 matches at 7 bases. CDR3 size: 14 residues. Germline lookup yields CDR1 SNHLY and CDR2 FYNNEI. The junction had 3 bases not matched to a gene; V was cut back by 5 bases and J by 0 bases. The CDR3 region has the DNA TGTGCCAGCAGTACAGGGGAAATGAACACTGAAGCTTTCTTT. Its translation is CASSTGEMNTEAFF.

This chain links TRBV5-1 with TRBJ2-3; TRBD1 matches at 7 bases. The CDR3 totals 15 residues. Germline V CDR1 and CDR2: SGHRS, YFSETQ. With 3 bases clipped from V and 2 bases from J, the junction kept 6 bases outside the gene matches. The CDR3 here is CASSSGTVTTDTQYF. CDR3 bases: TGCGCCAGCAGCTCCGGGACAGTAACCACAGATACGCAGTATTTT.

The chain couples TRBV30 to TRBJ1-1; possibly TRBD1 for D (6 bases). V was cut by 0 bases and J by 1 base, with 6 bases left in between. This CDR3 is 13 amino acids long. The V gene's germline CDR1 is GTSNPN and CDR2 SVGIG (reference sequence). The CDR3 loop is CAWSVQGNTEAFF. CDR3 DNA: TGTGCCTGGAGTGTACAGGGGAACACTGAAGCTTTCTTT.

The rearrangement joins TRBV14 to TRBJ1-1; D may be TRBD1 (5 bases). Trimming stripped 4 bases from V and 1 base from J, with 7 bases between. CDR1 is SGHDN, CDR2 FVKESK, per germline. The CDR3 length is 13 residues. CDR3 sequence reads: CASSLQENTEAFF. DNA of the CDR3: TGTGCCAGCAGCCTACAGGAGAACACTGAAGCTTTCTTT.

This clone was seen more than once but under ten times. This sequence joins TRBV24-1 and TRBJ1-1; D not certain. The CDR3 has 15 residues. Between the trimmed V and J ends, which lost 7 bases and 4 bases, there was a span of 18 bases. The germline CDR1 and CDR2 sequences are KGHDR and SFDVKD. The DNA for the CDR3 is TGTGCCACCAGAGCGACCTCTCGGAGGAGCACTGAAGCTTTCTTT. This codes for CATRATSRRSTEAFF.

The chain has TRBV2 and TRBJ1-4; 8 bases are a match to TRBD1. Germline CDR1 is SNHLY and CDR2 is FYNNEI. The CDR3 is 14 amino acids. With 4 bases clipped from V and 8 bases from J, the junction kept 6 bases outside the gene matches. In nucleotides, the CDR3 is TGTGCCAGCAGTGGTGGACAGGGCGGGGAAAAACTGTTTTTT. Translated, it gives CASSGGQGGEKLFF.

About this clone: The sample contains more than one DNA sequence encoding this CDR3. This chain connects TRBV10-3 to TRBJ1-5; 8 bases match TRBD1. J was trimmed by 4 bases and V by 6 bases; bases with no gene match: 2. Germline assignment: CDR1 ENHRY and CDR2 SYGVKD. This CDR3 comprises 13 residues. The CDR3 region has the DNA TGTGCCATCAGGGACAGGGAGAATCAGCCCCAGCATTTT. Encoded protein: CAIRDRENQPQHF.

This chain links TRBV7-9 with TRBJ2-7, with 14 bases identical to TRBD2. Looked up from germline, CDR1 is SEHNR and CDR2 is FQNEAQ (reference sequence). This CDR3 contains 14 residues. The trim removed 5 bases at V and 7 bases at J, leaving 4 bases unmatched. DNA for the CDR3: TGTGCCAGCAGCCTCGGGACTAGCGGGAGAGAGCAGTACTTC. The encoded protein is CASSLGTSGREQYF.

This clone was seen just once. The rearrangement uses TRBV7-2 and TRBJ2-1; possibly TRBD2 for D (6 bases). V dropped 5 bases and J dropped 6 bases, with 14 bases sitting between them. From germline, CDR1 is SGHTA and CDR2 FQGNSA. This CDR3 has 14 residues. The DNA of the CDR3 is TGTGCCAGCAGCCTTCGGACTACGCCCAATGAGCAGTTCTTC. Its translation: CASSLRTTPNEQFF.

The chain joins TRBV4-1 to TRBJ2-4; 7 nucleotides line up with TRBD1. With 4 bases clipped from V and 0 bases from J, the junction kept 9 bases outside the gene matches. The CDR3 runs 17 residues. Germline values: CDR1 MGHRA, CDR2 YSYEKL. This chain's CDR3 is CASSPRAGTVAKNIQYF. The CDR3 DNA sequence: TGCGCCAGCAGCCCCAGAGCCGGGACAGTAGCCAAAAACATTCAGTACTTC.

CDR3 bases: TGTGCCAGTATTGGGAACGGGAGACCCTACAATGAGCAGTTCTTC. It is translated as CASIGNGRPYNEQFF. The V call is TRBV19, the J call TRBJ2-1, with D possibly matching TRBD2 (6 bases). CDR1 and CDR2 from the germline V gene are LNHDA and SQIVND (reference sequence). The CDR3 sequence is 15 residues long. V lost 7 bases, J lost 2 bases, and 15 bases lay in between.

The genes are TRBV5-1 and TRBJ1-1; tentative D call: TRBD1 (6 bases). V gave up 4 bases and J gave up 5 bases, with 18 bases separating them. CDR1 is SGHRS, CDR2 YFSETQ, per germline. The CDR3 covers 15 residues. DNA of the CDR3: TGCGCCAGCAGCCTCAACGGACCACAGGGTACTGAAGCTTTCTTT. It codes for CASSLNGPQGTEAFF.

The chain is built from TRBV28 and TRBJ1-4; unclear D gene. V lost 4 bases, J lost 8 bases, and 14 bases lay in between. The V gene's germline CDR1 is MDHEN and CDR2 SYDVKM. The CDR3 runs to 14 residues. The DNA of the CDR3 is TGTGCCAGCAGTTCAACCCCATTACGGGAAAAACTGTTTTTT. This translates into CASSSTPLREKLFF.

V usage is TRBV5-8 and J usage is TRBJ2-7; D is unresolved. The ends were cut back, 0 bases at V and 1 base at J, with 8 bases in the middle. Per the germline V gene, CDR1 is SGHTS and CDR2 is YDEGEE. The CDR3 has 14 residues. This chain's CDR3 is CASSLEHGSYEQYF. DNA for the CDR3: TGTGCCAGCAGCTTGGAGCACGGGTCCTACGAGCAGTACTTC.

Written as DNA, the CDR3 is TGTGCCAGCAGCTCGACCGACAGGGCATATTATGGCTACACCTTC. This gives the protein CASSSTDRAYYGYTF. The chain recombines TRBV7-9 with TRBJ1-2; 7 positions match TRBD1. The CDR3 is 15 residues long. V trimming: 4 bases; J trimming: 5 bases; junction bases outside the gene matches: 10. Germline V lookup: CDR1 SEHNR, CDR2 FQNEAQ (reference sequence).

CDR3 in amino acids: CASSESLAGMSYNEQFF. The CDR3, as DNA: TGTGCCAGCAGTGAATCACTAGCGGGGATGTCCTACAATGAGCAGTTCTTC. The chain carries TRBV6-1 and TRBJ2-1, with 10 bases aligning to TRBD2. The V gene end was trimmed by 2 bases and the J gene end by 1 base; junction bases not matched to a gene: 5. The CDR3 loop spans 17 amino acids. CDR1 is MNHNS and CDR2 is SASEGT in the germline V gene.

The rearrangement joins TRBV2 to TRBJ1-5, with TRBD1 matching over 8 bases. V lost 3 bases, J lost 6 bases, and 4 bases stayed unmatched. CDR3 length equals 14 residues. CDR1 and CDR2 (germline): SNHLY, FYNNEI. CDR3 sequence: CASSDRQGIQPQHF. The CDR3 region has the DNA TGTGCCAGCAGTGACCGACAGGGGATTCAGCCCCAGCATTTT. Complete variable domain (other parts from reference TRBV2 and TRBJ1-5): EPEVTQTPSHQVTQMGQEVILRCVPISNHLYFYWYRQILGQKVEFLVSFYNNEISEKSEIFDDQFSVERPDGSNFTLKIRSTKLEDSAMYFCASSDRQGIQPQHFGDGTRLSIL.

This clone was detected once. The chain links TRBV2 to TRBJ1-1, with TRBD1 matching over 9 bases. Germline loops: CDR1 SNHLY, CDR2 FYNNEI. V shed 3 bases, J shed 1 base, and the junction held 3 bases outside the gene matches. This CDR3 has 15 residues. Written as DNA, the CDR3 is TGTGCCAGCAGTGATAGGACAGGGGAGAACACTGAAGCTTTCTTT. It encodes CASSDRTGENTEAFF.

J is TRBJ1-1 and V is TRBV2, with D unresolved. CDR1 SNHLY and CDR2 FYNNEI come from the germline V gene. V lost 6 bases, J lost 4 bases, and 9 bases lay in between. The CDR3 length is 12 residues. The CDR3 protein is CASSLISTEAFF. The CDR3 nucleotides are TGTGCCAGCAGCCTAATAAGCACTGAAGCTTTCTTT.

This clone was seen a handful of times. V and J are TRBV28 and TRBJ2-7; 9 nucleotides align to TRBD1. With V trimmed by 5 bases and J by 6 bases, 11 bases remained unmatched. CDR1 and CDR2 (germline): MDHEN, SYDVKM. The CDR3 runs 15 residues. The CDR3 bases are TGTGCCAGCAGTACCCCAGGGACAGGGCCCGCCGAGCAGTACTTC. Residues: CASSTPGTGPAEQYF.

The V call is TRBV30, the J call TRBJ1-1, with D unclear. Trimming pared 0 bases from V and 2 bases from J, leaving 10 bases between. The CDR3 covers 14 residues. Germline CDR1 and CDR2: GTSNPN and SVGIG (reference sequence). CDR3 region: CAWSVLVTNTEAFF. The CDR3 DNA is TGTGCCTGGAGTGTACTTGTCACCAACACTGAAGCTTTCTTT.

The gene calls are TRBV9 and TRBJ1-1; D not certain. The CDR3 runs 13 residues. V lost 4 bases and J lost 7, with 14 bases in between. The germline CDR1 and CDR2 sequences are SGDLS and YYNGEE. DNA of the CDR3: TGTGCCAGCAGCCCCCATCTCGAGGGTGAAGCTTTCTTT. Protein sequence: CASSPHLEGEAFF. The variable domain in full, with the rest retrieved from reference TRBV9 and TRBJ1-1, is DSGVTQTPKHLITATGQRVTLRCSPRSGDLSVYWYQQSLDQGLQFLIQYYNGEERAKGNILERFSAQQFPDLHSELNLSSLELGDSALYFCASSPHLEGEAFFGQGTRLTVV.

This chain uses TRBV5-1 with TRBJ1-2; 7 bases align to TRBD1. The CDR3 consists of 16 residues. CDR1 and CDR2 from the germline V gene are SGHRS and YFSETQ. Trimming took 1 base from V and 3 from J; bases not matched to a gene: 9. The CDR3 reads CASSLNGQVGYYGYTF. DNA for the CDR3: TGCGCCAGCAGCTTGAACGGACAGGTTGGATACTATGGCTACACCTTC.

The chain combines TRBV7-9 with TRBJ1-1, with TRBD1 matching over 9 bases. This CDR3 is 14 amino acids long. V gave up 5 bases and J gave up 4 bases; unmatched junction bases: 5. CDR1 is SEHNR and CDR2 is FQNEAQ in the germline V gene (reference sequence). CDR3 in amino acids: CASSPLTGGTEAFF. The CDR3, as DNA: TGTGCCAGCAGCCCGTTGACAGGGGGCACTGAAGCTTTCTTT.

The rearrangement uses TRBV27 and TRBJ2-2, with 11 bases aligning to TRBD2. The CDR3 runs 20 residues. The germline V gene encodes CDR1 MNHEY and CDR2 SMNVEV (reference sequence). V lost 7 bases, J lost 0 bases, and 16 bases stayed unmatched. The CDR3 DNA is TGTGCCAGCACTCAGAAGGGGGCGACTAGCGGGGTCGCGAACACCGGGGAGCTGTTTTTT. Translating gives CASTQKGATSGVANTGELFF.